Presented here are 5 T cell receptor beta chains from one specimen sequenced in a study of cytomegalovirus exposure and HLA in healthy donors. The PCR employed 60 Vbeta primers together with 13 Jbeta primers. Here immunoSEQ multiplex PCR was the method, and the copy in TCRdb shows in-frame clones only, minus some. The sample lists more than 100,000 clones; 70% to 90% were seen once. Sequenced: PBMCs. These TCRs come from a man in his forties in good health and CMV-seronegative.

This rearrangement joins TRBV27 to TRBJ1-3; D gene ambiguous. Trimming stripped 6 bases from V and 4 bases from J, with 10 bases between. Germline values: CDR1 MNHEY, CDR2 SMNVEV (reference sequence). This CDR3 is 13 amino acids long. CDR3 region: CASSDGGGNTIYF. The CDR3 DNA follows: TGTGCCAGCAGCGACGGCGGGGGAAACACCATATATTTT.

Only one count was recorded for this clone. The chain recombines TRBV18 with TRBJ1-2, with D possibly matching TRBD1 (5 bases). The V and J ends lost 3 bases and 0 bases respectively, with 11 bases between them. CDR3 length: 15 amino acids. CDR1 and CDR2 (germline): KGHSH, LQKENI. The CDR3 reads CASSPSRDSNYGYTF. In nucleotides, the CDR3 is TGTGCCAGCTCACCCTCCAGGGATTCTAACTATGGCTACACCTTC.

This chain's CDR3 is CASSASGEPFREQYF. CDR3 coding DNA: TGCGCCAGCAGCGCCTCCGGGGAGCCCTTTAGGGAGCAGTACTTC. The chain uses TRBV5-1 and TRBJ2-7; perhaps TRBD2 as D (5 bases). V lost 4 bases and J 7 bases, leaving 21 bases between the germline ends. Germline V gene sequence: CDR1 SGHRS, CDR2 YFSETQ. This CDR3 has 15 residues.

The chain joins TRBV11-3 to TRBJ2-1, with 9 bases fitting TRBD2. The length of the CDR3 is 16 residues. Unmatched junction bases numbered 6, after V lost 1 base and J lost 5 bases. Germline CDR1 and CDR2: SGHNT and YENEEA. CDR3 loop: CASSLVIGLAHNEQFF. The CDR3 coding sequence is TGTGCCAGCAGCTTAGTGATCGGACTAGCGCACAATGAGCAGTTCTTC. The full variable domain, completed using reference TRBV11-3 and TRBJ2-1, is EAGVVQSPRYKIIEKKQPVAFWCNPISGHNTLYWYLQNLGQGPELLIRYENEEAVDDSQLPKDRFSAERLKGVDSTLKIQPAELGDSAVYLCASSLVIGLAHNEQFFGPGTRLTVL.

V usage is TRBV5-8 and J usage is TRBJ2-7; 8 bases match TRBD1. From germline, CDR1 is SGHTS and CDR2 YDEGEE. The V and J ends lost 0 bases and 3 bases, in that order; junction bases with no gene match: 5. This CDR3 has 15 residues. DNA of the CDR3: TGTGCCAGCAGCTTGGCCGGTGACAGGGGCTACGAGCAGTACTTC. Its protein is CASSLAGDRGYEQYF. The full variable domain, with the rest looked up from reference TRBV5-8 and TRBJ2-7, is EAGVTQSPTHLIKTRGQQATLRCSPISGHTSVYWYQQALGLGLQFLLWYDEGEERNRGNFPPRFSGRQFPNYSSELNVNALELEDSALYLCASSLAGDRGYEQYFGPGTRLTVT.